The present TCR beta chain was sequenced within a study of T cell responses to AZD1222 COVID-19 vaccine. Overall study: Recipients boosted at about 4 weeks or about 12 weeks are pooled. Overall study results and limits: There were mostly white British donors and more females than males, and clonal diversity was possibly underestimated. Recipients of AZD1222 seropositive at baseline numbered only 5 or 6. Spike-specific TCR repertoires showed rising breadth and depth after two AZD1222 doses.

V lost 0 bases and J lost 2, with 8 bases in between. CDR1 SGDLS and CDR2 YYNGEE come from the germline V gene. This CDR3 contains 14 residues. As to this clone: Its cognate antigen is unknown.

Some clones are missing from TCRdb's copy, which holds only in-frame ones; the method was immunoSEQ multiplex PCR. The data hold approximately 180,000 clones, with 90% observed a single time. This material consisted of peripheral blood, taken on day 0 of AZD1222 vaccination. The TCR was taken from an adult in good health. V usage is TRBV9 and J usage is TRBJ1-2; D might be TRBD1 (5 bases). The CDR3 DNA reads TGTGCCAGCAGCGTAGCTGGGGCCAACTATGGCTACACCTTC. Translation: CASSVAGANYGYTF.